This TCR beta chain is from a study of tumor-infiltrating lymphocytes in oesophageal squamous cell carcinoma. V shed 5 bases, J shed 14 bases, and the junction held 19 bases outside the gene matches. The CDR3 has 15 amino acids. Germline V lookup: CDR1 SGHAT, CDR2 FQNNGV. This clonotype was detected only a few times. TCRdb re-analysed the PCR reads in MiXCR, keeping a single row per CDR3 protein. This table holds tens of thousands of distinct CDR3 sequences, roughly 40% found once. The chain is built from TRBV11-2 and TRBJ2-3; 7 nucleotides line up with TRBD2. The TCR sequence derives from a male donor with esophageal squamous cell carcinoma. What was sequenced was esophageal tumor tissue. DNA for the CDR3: TGTGCCAGCAGCCCCTGGGGGACTAACACCGGGGAGCTGTATTTT. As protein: CASSPWGTNTGELYF.